The entry below gives a single T cell receptor beta chain sequence along with its context. The antigen remains undetermined. This sample stems from a study of shared clonotypes between healthy human individuals. General study findings and limits: Generally, naive subsets came out with larger estimated richness than memory subsets.

Profiling relied on immunoSEQ multiplex PCR, and the TCRdb table lists in-frame clones only, not all of them. The data contain over 800,000 clones, over 90% of them singletons. This CDR3 region has 18 residues. Between the trimmed V and J ends, which lost 5 bases and 4 bases, there was a span of 24 bases. Germline CDR1 and CDR2: SGHAT and FQNNGV. Positively selected for CCR7, the CD45RO-negative cells used as naive CD8 cells excluded terminally differentiated effector memory CD45RA+ cells. The receptor was isolated from a young man in good health. The J gene is TRBJ2-1, the V gene TRBV11-2; D is possibly TRBD2 (6 bases). Sequenced material: naive CD8+ T cells sorted from blood. CDR3 region: CASSTGSSGGLLYNEQFF. The CDR3 DNA reads as TGTGCCAGCAGCACCGGGAGTTCCGGGGGACTCCTATACAATGAGCAGTTCTTC.